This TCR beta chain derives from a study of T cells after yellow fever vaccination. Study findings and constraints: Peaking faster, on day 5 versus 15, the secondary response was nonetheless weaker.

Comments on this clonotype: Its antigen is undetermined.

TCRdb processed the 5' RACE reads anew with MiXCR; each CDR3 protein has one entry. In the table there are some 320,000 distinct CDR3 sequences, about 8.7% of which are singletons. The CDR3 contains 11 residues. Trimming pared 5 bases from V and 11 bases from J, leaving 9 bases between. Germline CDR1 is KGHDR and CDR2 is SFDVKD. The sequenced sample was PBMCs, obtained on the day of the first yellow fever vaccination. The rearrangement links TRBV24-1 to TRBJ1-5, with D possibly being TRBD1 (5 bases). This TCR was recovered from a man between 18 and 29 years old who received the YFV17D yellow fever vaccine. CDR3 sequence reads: CATSAGRAQHF. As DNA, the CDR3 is TGTGCCACCAGTGCGGGACGGGCCCAGCATTTT.